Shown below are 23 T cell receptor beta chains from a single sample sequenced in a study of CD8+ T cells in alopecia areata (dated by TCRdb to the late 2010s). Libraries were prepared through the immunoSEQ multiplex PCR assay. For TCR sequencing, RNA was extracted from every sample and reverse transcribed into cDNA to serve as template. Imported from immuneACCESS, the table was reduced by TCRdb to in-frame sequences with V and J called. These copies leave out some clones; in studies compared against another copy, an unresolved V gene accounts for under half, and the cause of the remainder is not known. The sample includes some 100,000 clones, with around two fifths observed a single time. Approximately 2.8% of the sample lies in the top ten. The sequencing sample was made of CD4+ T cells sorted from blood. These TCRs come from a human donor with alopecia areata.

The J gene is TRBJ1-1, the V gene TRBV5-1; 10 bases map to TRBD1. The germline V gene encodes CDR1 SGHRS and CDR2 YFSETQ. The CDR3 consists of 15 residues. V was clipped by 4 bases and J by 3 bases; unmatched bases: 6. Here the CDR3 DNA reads TGCGCCAGCAGCCCCGGGACAGGGGCGGACACTGAAGCTTTCTTT. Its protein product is CASSPGTGADTEAFF.

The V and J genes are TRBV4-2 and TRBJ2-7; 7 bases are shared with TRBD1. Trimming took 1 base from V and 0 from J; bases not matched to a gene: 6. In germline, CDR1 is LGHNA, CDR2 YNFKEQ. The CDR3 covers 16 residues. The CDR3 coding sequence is TGTGCCAGCAGCCAAGGGGTTGGGACAGCCTCCTACGAGCAGTACTTC. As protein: CASSQGVGTASYEQYF.

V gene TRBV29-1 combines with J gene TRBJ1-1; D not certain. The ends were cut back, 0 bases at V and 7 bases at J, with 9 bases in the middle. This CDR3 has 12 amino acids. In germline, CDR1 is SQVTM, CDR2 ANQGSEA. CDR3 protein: CSVEDQGREAFF. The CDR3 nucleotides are TGCAGCGTTGAAGATCAAGGGCGTGAAGCTTTCTTT.

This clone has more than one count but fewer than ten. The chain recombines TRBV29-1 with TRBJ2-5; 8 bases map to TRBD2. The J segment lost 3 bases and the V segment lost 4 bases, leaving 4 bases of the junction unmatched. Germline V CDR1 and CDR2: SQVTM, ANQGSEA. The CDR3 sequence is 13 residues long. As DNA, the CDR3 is TGCAGCGTTGGGATAGCGGGAAAAGAGACCCAGTACTTC. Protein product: CSVGIAGKETQYF.

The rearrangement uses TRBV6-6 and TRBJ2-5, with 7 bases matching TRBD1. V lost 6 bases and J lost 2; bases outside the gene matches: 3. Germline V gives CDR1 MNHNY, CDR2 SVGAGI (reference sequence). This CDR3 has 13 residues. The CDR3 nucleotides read TGTGCCAGCAGGGAGACAGGGCAAGAGACCCAGTACTTC. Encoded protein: CASRETGQETQYF.

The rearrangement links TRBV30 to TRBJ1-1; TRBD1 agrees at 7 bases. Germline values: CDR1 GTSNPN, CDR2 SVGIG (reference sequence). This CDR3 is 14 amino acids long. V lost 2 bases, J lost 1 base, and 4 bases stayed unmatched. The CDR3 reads CAWSIRTGNTEAFF. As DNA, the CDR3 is TGTGCCTGGAGTATTCGGACAGGGAACACTGAAGCTTTCTTT. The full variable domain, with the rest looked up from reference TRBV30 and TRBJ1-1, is SQTIHQWPATLVQPVGSPLSLECTVEGTSNPNLYWYRQAAGRGLQLLFYSVGIGQISSEVPQNLSASRPQDRQFILSSKKLLLSDSGFYLCAWSIRTGNTEAFFGQGTRLTVV.

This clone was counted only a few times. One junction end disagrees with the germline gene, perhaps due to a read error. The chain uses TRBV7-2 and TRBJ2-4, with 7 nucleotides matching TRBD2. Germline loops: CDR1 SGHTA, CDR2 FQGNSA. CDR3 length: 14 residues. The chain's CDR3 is CASSQVGGGDIQYF. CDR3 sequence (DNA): TGCGCCAGCAGTCAAGTCGGGGGAGGGGACATTCAGTACTTC.

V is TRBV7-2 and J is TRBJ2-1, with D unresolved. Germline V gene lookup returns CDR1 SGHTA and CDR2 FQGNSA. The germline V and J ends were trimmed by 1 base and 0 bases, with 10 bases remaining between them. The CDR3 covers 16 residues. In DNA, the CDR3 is TGTGCCAGCAGCTTAGGCCCCACAGTCTCCTACAATGAGCAGTTCTTC. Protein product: CASSLGPTVSYNEQFF.

As DNA, the CDR3 is TGTGCCAGCAGCCCAGGGCTGGGGGGCTACAATGAGCAGTTCTTC. Its protein is CASSPGLGGYNEQFF. The V call is TRBV14, the J call TRBJ2-1; D possibly corresponds to TRBD2 (6 bases). Per the germline V gene, CDR1 is SGHDN and CDR2 is FVKESK. CDR3 length equals 15 residues. V was clipped by 4 bases and J by 3 bases, with 13 bases between them.

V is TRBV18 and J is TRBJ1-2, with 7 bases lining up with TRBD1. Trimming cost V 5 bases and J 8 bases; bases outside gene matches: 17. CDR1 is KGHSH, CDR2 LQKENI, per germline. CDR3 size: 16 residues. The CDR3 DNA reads TGTGCCAGCTCATCTAGAATGACAGGGCCCTCCGAGGGCTACACCTTC. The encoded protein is CASSSRMTGPSEGYTF.

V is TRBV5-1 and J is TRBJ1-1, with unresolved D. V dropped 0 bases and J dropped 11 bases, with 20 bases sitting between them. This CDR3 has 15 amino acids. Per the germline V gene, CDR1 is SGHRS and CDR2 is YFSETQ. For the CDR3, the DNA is TGCGCCAGCAGCTTGGGTCTTGACCCCATTACGGTGGCTTTCTTT. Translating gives CASSLGLDPITVAFF.

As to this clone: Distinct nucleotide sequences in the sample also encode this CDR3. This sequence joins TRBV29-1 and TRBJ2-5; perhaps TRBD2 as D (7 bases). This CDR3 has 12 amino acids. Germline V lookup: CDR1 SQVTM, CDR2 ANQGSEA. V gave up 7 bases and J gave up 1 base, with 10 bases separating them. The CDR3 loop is CSAAGAQETQYF. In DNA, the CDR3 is TGCAGCGCTGCGGGGGCCCAAGAGACCCAGTACTTC.

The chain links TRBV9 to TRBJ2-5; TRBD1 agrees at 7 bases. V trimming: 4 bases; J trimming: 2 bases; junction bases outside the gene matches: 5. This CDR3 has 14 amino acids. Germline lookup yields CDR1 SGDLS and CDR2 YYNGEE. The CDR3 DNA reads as TGTGCCAGCAGCCCGGGACAGCTTCAAGAGACCCAGTACTTC. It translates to CASSPGQLQETQYF.

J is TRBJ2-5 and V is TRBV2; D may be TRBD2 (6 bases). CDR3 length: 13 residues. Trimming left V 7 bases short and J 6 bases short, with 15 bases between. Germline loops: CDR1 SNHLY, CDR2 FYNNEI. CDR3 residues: CASIRESGQTQYF. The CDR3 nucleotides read TGTGCCAGCATCCGAGAAAGCGGGCAGACCCAGTACTTC.

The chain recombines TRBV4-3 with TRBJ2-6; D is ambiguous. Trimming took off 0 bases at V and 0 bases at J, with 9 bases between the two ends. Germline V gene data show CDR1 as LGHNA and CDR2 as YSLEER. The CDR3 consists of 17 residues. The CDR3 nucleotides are TGCGCCAGCAGCCAAGATCGGGCCAACTCTGGGGCCAACGTCCTGACTTTC. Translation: CASSQDRANSGANVLTF.

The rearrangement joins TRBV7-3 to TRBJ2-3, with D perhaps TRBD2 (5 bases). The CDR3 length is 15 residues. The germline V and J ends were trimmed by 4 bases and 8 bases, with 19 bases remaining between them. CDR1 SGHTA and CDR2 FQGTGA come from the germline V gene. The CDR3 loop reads CASSSNGDSRVTQYF. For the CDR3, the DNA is TGTGCCAGCAGCTCAAATGGGGATTCGAGGGTTACGCAGTATTTT.

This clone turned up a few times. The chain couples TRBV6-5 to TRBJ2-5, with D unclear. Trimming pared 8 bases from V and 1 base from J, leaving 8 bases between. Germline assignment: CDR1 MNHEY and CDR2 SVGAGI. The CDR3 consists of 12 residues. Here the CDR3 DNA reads TGTGCCAGCTCCGTCCGCCAAGAGACCCAGTACTTC. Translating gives CASSVRQETQYF.

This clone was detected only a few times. CDR3 loop: CASSISAGINYGYTF. The CDR3 DNA reads TGTGCCAGTAGTATATCCGCAGGGATCAACTATGGCTACACCTTC. The chain links TRBV19 to TRBJ1-2; D perhaps matches TRBD1 (5 bases). Trimming pared 2 bases from V and 2 bases from J, leaving 12 bases between. The CDR3 spans 15 residues. Germline V gene data show CDR1 as LNHDA and CDR2 as SQIVND (reference sequence).

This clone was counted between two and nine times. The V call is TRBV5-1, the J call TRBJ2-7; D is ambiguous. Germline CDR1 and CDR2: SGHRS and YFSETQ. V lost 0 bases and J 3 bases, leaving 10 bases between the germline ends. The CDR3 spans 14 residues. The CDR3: CASSLEWRIYEQYF. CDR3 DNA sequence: TGCGCCAGCAGCTTGGAATGGAGAATCTACGAGCAGTACTTC.

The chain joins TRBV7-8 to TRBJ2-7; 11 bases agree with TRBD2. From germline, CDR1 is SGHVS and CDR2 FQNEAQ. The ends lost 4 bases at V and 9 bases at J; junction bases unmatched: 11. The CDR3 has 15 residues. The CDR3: CASSSGGTSGRGQYF. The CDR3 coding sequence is TGTGCCAGCAGCTCCGGAGGGACTAGCGGTCGGGGGCAGTACTTC.

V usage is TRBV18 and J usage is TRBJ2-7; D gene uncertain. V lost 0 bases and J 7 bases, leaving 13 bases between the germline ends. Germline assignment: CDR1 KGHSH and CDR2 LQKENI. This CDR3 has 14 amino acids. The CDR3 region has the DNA TGTGCCAGCTCACCACCGGCAAAGCCCTCTGAGCAGTACTTC. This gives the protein CASSPPAKPSEQYF.

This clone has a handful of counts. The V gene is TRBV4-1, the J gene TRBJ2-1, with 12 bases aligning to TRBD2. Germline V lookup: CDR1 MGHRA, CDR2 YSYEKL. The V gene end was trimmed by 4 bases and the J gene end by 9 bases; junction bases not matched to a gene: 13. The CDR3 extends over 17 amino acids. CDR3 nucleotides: TGCGCCAGCAGCCGACCCTCGGCTAGCGGGGGGGCCAGTGAGCAGTTCTTC. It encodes CASSRPSASGGASEQFF.

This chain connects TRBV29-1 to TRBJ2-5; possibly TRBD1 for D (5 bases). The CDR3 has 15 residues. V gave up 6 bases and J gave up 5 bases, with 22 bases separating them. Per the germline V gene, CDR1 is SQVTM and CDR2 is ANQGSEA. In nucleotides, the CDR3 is TGCAGCGTGGCGTCAACGAGTCATCCAGGGGAGACCCAGTACTTC. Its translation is CSVASTSHPGETQYF.